This T cell receptor (beta chain) originates from a study of T cells in Graves' hyperthyroidism and ophthalmopathy. RNA transcripts yielded amplified TCR beta CDR3 regions. The HTBI primer set was used in a first-round RT-PCR of the TCR CDR3. TCRdb re-called the multiplex PCR reads with MiXCR, one entry per CDR3 protein. The table has approximately 520,000 distinct CDR3 sequences, roughly 20% seen once. This CDR3 has 15 amino acids. The V end was cut by 5 bases, the J end by 4 bases, with 17 bases between. This clonotype was observed at least ten times. The clonotype was recovered from a man between 18 and 29 years old with Graves' hyperthyroidism. J is TRBJ1-2 and V is TRBV12-3 or TRBV12-4; a weak D match, TRBD1 (5 bases). What was sequenced was blood. The CDR3 sequence: CASSPSGAESYGYTF. CDR3 coding DNA: TGTGCCAGCAGTCCGTCCGGGGCGGAGAGCTATGGCTACACCTTC.